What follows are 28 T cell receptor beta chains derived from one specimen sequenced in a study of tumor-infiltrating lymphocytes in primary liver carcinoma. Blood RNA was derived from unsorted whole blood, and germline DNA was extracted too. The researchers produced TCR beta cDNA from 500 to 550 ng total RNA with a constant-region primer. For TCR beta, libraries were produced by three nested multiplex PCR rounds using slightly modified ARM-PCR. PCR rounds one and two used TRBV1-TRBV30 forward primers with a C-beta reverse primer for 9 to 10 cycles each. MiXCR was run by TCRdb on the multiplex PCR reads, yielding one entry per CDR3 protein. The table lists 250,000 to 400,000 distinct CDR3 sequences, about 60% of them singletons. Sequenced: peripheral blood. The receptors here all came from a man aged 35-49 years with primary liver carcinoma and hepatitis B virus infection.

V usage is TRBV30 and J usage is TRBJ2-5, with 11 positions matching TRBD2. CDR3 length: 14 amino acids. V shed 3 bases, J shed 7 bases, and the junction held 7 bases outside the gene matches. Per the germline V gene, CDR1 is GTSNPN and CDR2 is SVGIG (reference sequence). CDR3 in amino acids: CAWRNSGRARTQYF. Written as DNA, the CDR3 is TGTGCCTGGAGAAATAGCGGGAGGGCCCGGACCCAGTACTTC. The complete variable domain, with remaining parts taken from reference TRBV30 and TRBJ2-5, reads SQTIHQWPATLVQPVGSPLSLECTVEGTSNPNLYWYRQAAGRGLQLLFYSVGIGQISSEVPQNLSASRPQDRQFILSSKKLLLSDSGFYLCAWRNSGRARTQYFGPGTRLLVL.

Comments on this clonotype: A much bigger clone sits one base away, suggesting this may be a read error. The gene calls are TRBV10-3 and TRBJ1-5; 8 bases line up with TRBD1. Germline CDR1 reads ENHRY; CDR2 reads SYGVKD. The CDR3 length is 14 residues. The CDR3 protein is CVISGQGVSQPQHF. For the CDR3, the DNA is TGTGTCATCAGTGGACAGGGAGTATCTCAGCCCCAGCATTTT.

CDR3 loop: CSAGTRQVQNMQYF. In DNA form, the CDR3 reads TGCAGCGCAGGAACCCGGCAGGTACAAAATATGCAGTATTTT. V gene TRBV29-1 combines with J gene TRBJ2-3, with D unclear. V was clipped by 7 bases and J by 11 bases, with 25 bases between them. Germline V gene sequence: CDR1 SQVTM, CDR2 ANQGSEA. The CDR3 sequence is 14 residues long.

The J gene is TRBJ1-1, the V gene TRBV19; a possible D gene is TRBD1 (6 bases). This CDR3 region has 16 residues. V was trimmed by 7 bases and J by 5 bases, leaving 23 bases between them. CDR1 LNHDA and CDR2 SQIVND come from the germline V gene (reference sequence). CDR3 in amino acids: CASTPRTGRGKTEAFF. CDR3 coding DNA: TGTGCCAGTACCCCGCGCACCGGCAGGGGTAAGACTGAAGCTTTCTTT.

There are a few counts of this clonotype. The CDR3 protein is CASSYSDSLYTDTQYF. In nucleotides, the CDR3 is TGTGCCAGCAGTTACTCGGACAGTCTATACACAGATACGCAGTATTTT. The chain combines TRBV6-6 with TRBJ2-3, with TRBD1 as a possible D gene (6 bases). The germline V gene encodes CDR1 MNHNY and CDR2 SVGAGI (reference sequence). This CDR3 has 16 residues. The ends were cut back, 0 bases at V and 2 bases at J, with 12 bases in the middle.

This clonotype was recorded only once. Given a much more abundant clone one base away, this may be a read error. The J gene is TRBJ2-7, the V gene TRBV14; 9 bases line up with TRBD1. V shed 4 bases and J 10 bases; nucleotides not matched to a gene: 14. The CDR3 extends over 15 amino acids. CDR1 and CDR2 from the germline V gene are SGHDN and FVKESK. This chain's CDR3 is CASSPNRDREADQYF. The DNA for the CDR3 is TGTGCCAGCAGCCCCAACCGGGACAGGGAGGCCGACCAGTACTTC.

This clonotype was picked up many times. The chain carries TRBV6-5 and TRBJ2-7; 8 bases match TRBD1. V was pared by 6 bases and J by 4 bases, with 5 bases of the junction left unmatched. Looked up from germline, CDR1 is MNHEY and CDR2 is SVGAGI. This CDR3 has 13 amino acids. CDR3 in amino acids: CASRGTGEYEQYF. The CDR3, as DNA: TGTGCCAGCAGGGGGACAGGCGAGTACGAGCAGTACTTC.

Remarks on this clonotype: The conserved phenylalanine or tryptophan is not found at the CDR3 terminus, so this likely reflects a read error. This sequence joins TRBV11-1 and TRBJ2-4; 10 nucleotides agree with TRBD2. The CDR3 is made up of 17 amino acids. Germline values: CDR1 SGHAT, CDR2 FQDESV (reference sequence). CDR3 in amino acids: CASSFPGTSGTKNTQYL. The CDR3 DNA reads TGTGCCAGCAGCTTTCCCGGAACTAGCGGGACCAAAAACACTCAGTACTTA.

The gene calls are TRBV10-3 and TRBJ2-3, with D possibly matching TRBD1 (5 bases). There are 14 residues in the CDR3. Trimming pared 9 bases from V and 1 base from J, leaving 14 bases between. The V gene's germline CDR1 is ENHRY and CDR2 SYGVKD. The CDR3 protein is CAIKPTAGTDTQYF. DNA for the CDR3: TGTGCCATTAAACCGACAGCAGGCACAGATACGCAGTATTTT.

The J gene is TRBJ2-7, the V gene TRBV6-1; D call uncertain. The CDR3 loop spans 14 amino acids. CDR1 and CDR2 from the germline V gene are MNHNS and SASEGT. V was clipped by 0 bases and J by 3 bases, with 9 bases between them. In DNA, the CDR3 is TGTGCCAGCAGTGAAGCGCTAGGAGTCTACGAGCAGTACTTC. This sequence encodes CASSEALGVYEQYF.

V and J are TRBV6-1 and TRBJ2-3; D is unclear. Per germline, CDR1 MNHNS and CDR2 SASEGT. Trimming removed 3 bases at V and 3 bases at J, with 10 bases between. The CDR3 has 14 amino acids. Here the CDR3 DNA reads TGTGCCAGCAGTGATTTCGGGTCAACAGATACGCAGTATTTT. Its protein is CASSDFGSTDTQYF.

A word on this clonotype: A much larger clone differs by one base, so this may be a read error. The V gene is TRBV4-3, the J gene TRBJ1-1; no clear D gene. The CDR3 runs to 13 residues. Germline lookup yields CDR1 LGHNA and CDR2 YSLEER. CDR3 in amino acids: CANSQGRNTEAFF. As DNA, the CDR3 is TGCGCCAACAGCCAAGGACGGAACACTGAAGCTTTCTTT.

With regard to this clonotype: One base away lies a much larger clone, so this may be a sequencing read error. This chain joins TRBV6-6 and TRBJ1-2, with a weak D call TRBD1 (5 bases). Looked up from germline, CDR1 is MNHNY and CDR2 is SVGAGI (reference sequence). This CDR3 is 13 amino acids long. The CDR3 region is CASSYGTFGGYNF. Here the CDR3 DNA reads TGTGCCAGCAGTTACGGGACTTTCGGTGGCTACAACTTC.

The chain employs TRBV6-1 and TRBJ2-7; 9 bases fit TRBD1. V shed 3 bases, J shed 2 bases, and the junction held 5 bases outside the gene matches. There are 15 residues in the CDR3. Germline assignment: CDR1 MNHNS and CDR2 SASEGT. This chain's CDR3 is CASSDRQGVTYEQYF. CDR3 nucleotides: TGTGCCAGCAGTGACAGACAGGGGGTGACCTACGAGCAGTACTTC.

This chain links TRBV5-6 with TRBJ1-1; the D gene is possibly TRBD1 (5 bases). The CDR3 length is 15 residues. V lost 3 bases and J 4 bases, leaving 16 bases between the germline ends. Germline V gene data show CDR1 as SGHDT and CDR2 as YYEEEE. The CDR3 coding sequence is TGTGCCAGCAGCTCACAGGCACAGAACCTCACTGAAGCTTTCTTT. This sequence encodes CASSSQAQNLTEAFF.

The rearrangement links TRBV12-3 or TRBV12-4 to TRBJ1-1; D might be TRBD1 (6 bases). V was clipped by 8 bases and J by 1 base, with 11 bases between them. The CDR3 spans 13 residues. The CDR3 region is CASEAGENTEAFF. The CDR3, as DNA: TGTGCCAGCGAAGCAGGGGAGAACACTGAAGCTTTCTTT.

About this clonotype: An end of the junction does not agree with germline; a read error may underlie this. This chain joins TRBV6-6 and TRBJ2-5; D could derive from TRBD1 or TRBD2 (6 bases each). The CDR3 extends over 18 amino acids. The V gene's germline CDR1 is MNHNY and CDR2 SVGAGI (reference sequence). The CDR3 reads CASIYSLGGGRVRETQYF. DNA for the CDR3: TGTGCCAGCATTTACTCATTAGGAGGGGGGCGGGTTAGAGAGACACAGTACTTC.

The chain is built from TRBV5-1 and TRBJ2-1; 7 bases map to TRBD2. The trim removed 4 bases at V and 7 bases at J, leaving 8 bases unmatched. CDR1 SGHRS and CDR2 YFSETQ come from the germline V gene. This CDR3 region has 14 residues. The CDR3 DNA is TGCGCCAGCAGCCGCGGACTAGTTGCGAATGAGCAGTTCTTC. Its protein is CASSRGLVANEQFF.

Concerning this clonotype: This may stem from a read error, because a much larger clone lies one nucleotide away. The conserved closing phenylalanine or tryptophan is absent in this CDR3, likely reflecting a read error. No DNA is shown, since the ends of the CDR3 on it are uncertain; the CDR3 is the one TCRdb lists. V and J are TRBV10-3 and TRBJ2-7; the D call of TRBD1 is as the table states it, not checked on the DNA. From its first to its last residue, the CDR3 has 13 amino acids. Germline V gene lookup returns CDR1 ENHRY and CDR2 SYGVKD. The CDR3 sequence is CAISEGLVAGEYY.

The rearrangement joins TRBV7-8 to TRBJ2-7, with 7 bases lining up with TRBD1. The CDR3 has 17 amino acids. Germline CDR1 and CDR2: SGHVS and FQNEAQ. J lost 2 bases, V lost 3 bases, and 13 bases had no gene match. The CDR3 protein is CASSLSAGGSTAYEQYF. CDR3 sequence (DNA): TGTGCCAGCAGCTTGTCGGCAGGGGGTTCCACCGCCTACGAGCAGTACTTC.

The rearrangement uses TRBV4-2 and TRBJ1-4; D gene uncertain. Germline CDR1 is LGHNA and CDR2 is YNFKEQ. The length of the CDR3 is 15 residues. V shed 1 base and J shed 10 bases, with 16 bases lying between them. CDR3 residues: CASSQGSVRERKLFF. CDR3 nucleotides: TGTGCCAGCAGCCAAGGTTCCGTGAGGGAAAGAAAACTGTTTTTT.

The CDR3 spells CASSRQGSGETQYF. Here the CDR3 DNA reads TGTGCCAGCTCACGACAGGGTTCGGGAGAGACCCAGTACTTC. V and J are TRBV18 and TRBJ2-5; 7 bases map to TRBD1. CDR3 size: 14 residues. CDR1 KGHSH and CDR2 LQKENI come from the germline V gene. Trimming took 4 bases from V and 4 from J; bases not matched to a gene: 6.

The CDR3 sequence: CASSGVGATNEKLFF. In nucleotides, the CDR3 is TGTGCCAGCAGTGGGGTCGGCGCAACTAATGAAAAACTGTTTTTT. This chain joins TRBV28 and TRBJ1-4, with no clear D. Looked up from germline, CDR1 is MDHEN and CDR2 is SYDVKM. CDR3 length: 15 amino acids. The V gene lost 5 bases and the J gene lost 0 bases, with 10 bases spanning the gap.

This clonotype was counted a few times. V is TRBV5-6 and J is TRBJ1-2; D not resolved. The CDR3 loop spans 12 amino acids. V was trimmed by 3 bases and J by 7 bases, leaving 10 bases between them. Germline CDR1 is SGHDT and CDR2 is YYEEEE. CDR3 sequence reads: CASSSGKSGYTF. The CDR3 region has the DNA TGTGCCAGCAGCTCCGGGAAATCTGGCTACACCTTC.

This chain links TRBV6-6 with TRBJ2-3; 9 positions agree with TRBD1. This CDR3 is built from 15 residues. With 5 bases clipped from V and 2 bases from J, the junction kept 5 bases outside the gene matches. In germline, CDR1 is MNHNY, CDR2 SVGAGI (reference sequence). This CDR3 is CASSPRDRDTDTQYF. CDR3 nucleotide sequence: TGTGCCAGCAGTCCGCGGGACAGGGACACAGATACGCAGTATTTT.

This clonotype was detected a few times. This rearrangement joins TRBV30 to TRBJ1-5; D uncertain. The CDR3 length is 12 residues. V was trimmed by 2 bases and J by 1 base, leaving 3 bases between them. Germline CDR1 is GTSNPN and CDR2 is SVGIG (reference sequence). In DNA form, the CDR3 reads TGTGCCTGGAGTCCCAGCAATCAGCCCCAGCATTTT. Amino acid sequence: CAWSPSNQPQHF.

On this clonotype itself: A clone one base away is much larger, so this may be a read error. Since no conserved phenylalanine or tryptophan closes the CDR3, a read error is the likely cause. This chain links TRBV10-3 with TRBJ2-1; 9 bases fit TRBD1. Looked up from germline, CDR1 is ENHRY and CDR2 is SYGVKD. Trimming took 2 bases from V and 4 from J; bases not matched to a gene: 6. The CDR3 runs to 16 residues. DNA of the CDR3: TGTGCCATCAGTGAGGACAGGGGGGTCCTATACAATGAGCAGTTCTCC. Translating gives CAISEDRGVLYNEQFS.

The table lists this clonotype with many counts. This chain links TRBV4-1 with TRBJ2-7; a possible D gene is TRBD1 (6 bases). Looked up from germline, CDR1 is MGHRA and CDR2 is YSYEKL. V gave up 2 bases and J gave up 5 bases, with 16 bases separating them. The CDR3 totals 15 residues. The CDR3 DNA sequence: TGCGCCAGCAGCCAATCAACAGGGTTCGTCAACGAGCAGTACTTC. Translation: CASSQSTGFVNEQYF.